This T cell receptor (beta chain) was obtained from a study of siplizumab effects on memory and regulatory T cells. The study's findings and limits: Naive or memory phenotype was unassignable for roughly 75-95% of proliferating CD4+ or CD8+ clones. Unstimulated subsets accounted for the mapping of only a minor share of the clones that were alloreactive. Major contributors to the alloresponse seemed to be naive T cells, which also appeared more diverse than memory cells.

Concerning this clone itself: Its antigen is not identified.

The V gene's germline CDR1 is SGHTA and CDR2 FQGTGA. The trim removed 5 bases at V and 5 bases at J, leaving 5 bases unmatched. The CDR3 has 15 amino acids. About 100,000 TCR templates underwent assay in each sample. Clones were sequenced by immunoSEQ multiplex PCR, and TCRdb holds only the in-frame ones, with some missing. The data hold about 82,000 clones, with around 90% observed a single time. Sequenced material: Tregs sorted from blood. The chain carries TRBV7-3 and TRBJ2-3; 12 nucleotides match TRBD2. The sequence derives from a human donor in good health. The CDR3 DNA reads as TGTGCCAGCAGCCTAGCGGGGGGGCCTATAGATACGCAGTATTTT. This sequence encodes CASSLAGGPIDTQYF.